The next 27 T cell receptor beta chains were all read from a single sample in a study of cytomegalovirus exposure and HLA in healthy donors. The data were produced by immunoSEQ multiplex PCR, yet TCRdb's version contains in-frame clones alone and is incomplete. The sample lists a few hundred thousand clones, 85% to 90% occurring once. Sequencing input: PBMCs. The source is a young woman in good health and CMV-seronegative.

The CDR3 DNA follows: TGCGCCAGCAGCTTCAGTGGGGGCAGGAACACTGAAGCTTTCTTT. Translating gives CASSFSGGRNTEAFF. V gene TRBV5-1 combines with J gene TRBJ1-1; D is possibly TRBD1 (6 bases). V lost 2 bases and J 1 base, leaving 12 bases between the germline ends. CDR3 length: 15 amino acids. Germline assignment: CDR1 SGHRS and CDR2 YFSETQ.

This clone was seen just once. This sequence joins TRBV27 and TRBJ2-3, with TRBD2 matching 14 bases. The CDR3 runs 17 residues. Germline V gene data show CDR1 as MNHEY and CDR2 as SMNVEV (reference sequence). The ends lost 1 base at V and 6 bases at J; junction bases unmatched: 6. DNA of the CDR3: TGTGCCAGCAGTTTATTGATGACTAGCGGGGGGGCGGATACGCAGTATTTT. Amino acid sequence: CASSLLMTSGGADTQYF.

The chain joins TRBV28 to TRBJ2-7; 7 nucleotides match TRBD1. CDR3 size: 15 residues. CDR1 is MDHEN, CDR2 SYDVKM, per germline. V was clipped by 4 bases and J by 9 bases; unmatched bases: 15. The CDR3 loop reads CASSSRGPSSGRQYF. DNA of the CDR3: TGTGCCAGCAGTTCGAGGGGGCCGTCCTCGGGACGGCAGTACTTC.

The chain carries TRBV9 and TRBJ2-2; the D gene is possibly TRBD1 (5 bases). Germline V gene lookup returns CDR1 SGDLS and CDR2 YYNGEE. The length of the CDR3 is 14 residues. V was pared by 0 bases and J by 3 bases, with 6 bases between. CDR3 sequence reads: CASSVGRDTGELFF. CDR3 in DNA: TGTGCCAGCAGCGTAGGCAGGGACACCGGGGAGCTGTTTTTT.

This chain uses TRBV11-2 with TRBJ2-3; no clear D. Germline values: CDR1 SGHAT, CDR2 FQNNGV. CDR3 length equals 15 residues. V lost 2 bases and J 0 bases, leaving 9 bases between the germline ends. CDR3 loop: CASSLLHSSTDTQYF. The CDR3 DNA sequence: TGTGCCAGCAGCTTATTACATTCTAGCACAGATACGCAGTATTTT. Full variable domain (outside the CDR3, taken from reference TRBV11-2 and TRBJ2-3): EAGVAQSPRYKIIEKRQSVAFWCNPISGHATLYWYQQILGQGPKLLIQFQNNGVVDDSQLPKDRFSAERLKGVDSTLKIQPAKLEDSAVYLCASSLLHSSTDTQYFGPGTRLTVL.

CDR3 loop: CASSHPILGRGNTGELFF. CDR3 DNA: TGCGCCAGCAGCCACCCCATATTGGGCCGTGGGAACACCGGGGAGCTGTTTTTT. V and J are TRBV4-1 and TRBJ2-2; no reliable D call. Trimming shortened V by 3 bases and J by 1 base, and 18 bases separated the two germline ends. Germline V gives CDR1 MGHRA, CDR2 YSYEKL. CDR3 length equals 18 residues.

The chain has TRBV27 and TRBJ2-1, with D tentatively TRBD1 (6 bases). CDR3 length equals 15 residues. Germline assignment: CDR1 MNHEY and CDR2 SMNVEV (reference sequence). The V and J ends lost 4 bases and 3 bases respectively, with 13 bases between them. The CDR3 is CASSSPGQGYNEQFF. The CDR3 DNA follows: TGTGCCAGCAGTTCGCCGGGACAAGGCTACAATGAGCAGTTCTTC.

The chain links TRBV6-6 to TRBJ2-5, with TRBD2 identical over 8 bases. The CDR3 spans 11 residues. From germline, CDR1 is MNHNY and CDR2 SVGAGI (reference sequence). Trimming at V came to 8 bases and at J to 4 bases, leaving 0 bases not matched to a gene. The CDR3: CASAGGETQYF. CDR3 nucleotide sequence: TGTGCCAGCGCGGGGGGAGAGACCCAGTACTTC.

CDR3: CASSFLRERYEQYF. CDR3 DNA: TGTGCCAGCAGCTTCCTACGGGAGCGGTACGAGCAGTACTTC. The rearrangement joins TRBV5-6 to TRBJ2-7; tentative D call: TRBD2 (6 bases). Germline values: CDR1 SGHDT, CDR2 YYEEEE. With 2 bases removed from V and 4 bases from J, the gap between germline ends came to 13 bases. The CDR3 has 14 amino acids.

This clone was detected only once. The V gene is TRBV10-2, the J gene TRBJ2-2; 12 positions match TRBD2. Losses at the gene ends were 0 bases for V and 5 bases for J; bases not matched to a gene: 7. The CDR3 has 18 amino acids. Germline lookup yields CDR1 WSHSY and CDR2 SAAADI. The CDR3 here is CASSESRLAGVGTGELFF. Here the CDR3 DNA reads TGCGCCAGCAGTGAGTCGCGACTAGCGGGAGTCGGGACCGGGGAGCTGTTTTTT.

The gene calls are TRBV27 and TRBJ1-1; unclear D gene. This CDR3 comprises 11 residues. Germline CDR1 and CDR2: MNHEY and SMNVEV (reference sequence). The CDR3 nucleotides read TGTGTCGCGGAGTCGAACACTGAAGCTTTCTTT. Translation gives CVAESNTEAFF.

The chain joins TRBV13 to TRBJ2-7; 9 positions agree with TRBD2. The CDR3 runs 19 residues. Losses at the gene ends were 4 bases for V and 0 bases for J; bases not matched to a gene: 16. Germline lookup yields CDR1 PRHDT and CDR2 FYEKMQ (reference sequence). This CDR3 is CASSSTLFLAGALSYEQYF. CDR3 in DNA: TGTGCCAGCAGCTCCACCCTGTTTTTAGCGGGAGCCCTCTCCTACGAGCAGTACTTC.

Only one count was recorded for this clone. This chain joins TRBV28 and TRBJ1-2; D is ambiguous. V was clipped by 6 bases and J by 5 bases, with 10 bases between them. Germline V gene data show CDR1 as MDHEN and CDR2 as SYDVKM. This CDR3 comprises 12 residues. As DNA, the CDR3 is TGTGCCAGCAGGACGAGGTTTTATGGCTACACCTTC. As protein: CASRTRFYGYTF.

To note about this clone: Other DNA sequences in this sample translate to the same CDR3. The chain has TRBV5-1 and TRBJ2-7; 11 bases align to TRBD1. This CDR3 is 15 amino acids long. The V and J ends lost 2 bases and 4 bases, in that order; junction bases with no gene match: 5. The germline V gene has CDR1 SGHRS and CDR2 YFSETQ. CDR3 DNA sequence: TGCGCCAGCAGCTTTACCGGGACAGGGGGGTACGAGCAGTACTTC. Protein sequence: CASSFTGTGGYEQYF.

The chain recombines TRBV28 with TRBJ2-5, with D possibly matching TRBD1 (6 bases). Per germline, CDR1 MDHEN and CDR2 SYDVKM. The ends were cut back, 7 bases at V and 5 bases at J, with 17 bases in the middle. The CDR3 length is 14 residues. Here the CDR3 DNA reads TGTGCCAGCACCCCCTGGGGCACAGGGGAGACCCAGTACTTC. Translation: CASTPWGTGETQYF.

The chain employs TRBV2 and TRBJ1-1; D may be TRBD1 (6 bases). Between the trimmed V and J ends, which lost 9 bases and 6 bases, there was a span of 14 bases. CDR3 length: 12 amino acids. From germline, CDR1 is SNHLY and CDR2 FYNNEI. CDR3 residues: CARGGTKAEAFF. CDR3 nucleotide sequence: TGTGCCAGGGGGGGGACAAAGGCTGAAGCTTTCTTT.

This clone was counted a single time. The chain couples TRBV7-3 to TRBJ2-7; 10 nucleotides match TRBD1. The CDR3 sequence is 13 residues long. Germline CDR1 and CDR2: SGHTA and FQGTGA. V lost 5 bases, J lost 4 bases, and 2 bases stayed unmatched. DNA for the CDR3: TGTGCCAGCAGCCGGGACAGGGGTTACGAGCAGTACTTC. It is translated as CASSRDRGYEQYF.

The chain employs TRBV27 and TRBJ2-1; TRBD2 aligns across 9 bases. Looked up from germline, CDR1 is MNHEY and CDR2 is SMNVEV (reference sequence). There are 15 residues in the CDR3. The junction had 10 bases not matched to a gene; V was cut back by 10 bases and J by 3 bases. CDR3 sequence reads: CATKGASGIYNEQFF. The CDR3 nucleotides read TGTGCCACAAAGGGGGCTAGCGGGATCTACAATGAGCAGTTCTTC.

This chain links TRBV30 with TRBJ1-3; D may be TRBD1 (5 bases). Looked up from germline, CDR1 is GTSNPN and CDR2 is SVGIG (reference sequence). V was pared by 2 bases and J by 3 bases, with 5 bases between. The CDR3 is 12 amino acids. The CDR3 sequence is CAWSTGGNTIYF. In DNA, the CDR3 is TGTGCCTGGAGTACAGGTGGAAACACCATATATTTT.

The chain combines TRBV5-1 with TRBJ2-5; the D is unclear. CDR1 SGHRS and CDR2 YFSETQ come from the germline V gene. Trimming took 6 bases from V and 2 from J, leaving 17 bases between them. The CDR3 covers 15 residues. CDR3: CASKAAAKQQETQYF. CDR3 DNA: TGCGCCAGCAAGGCGGCGGCCAAGCAACAAGAGACCCAGTACTTC. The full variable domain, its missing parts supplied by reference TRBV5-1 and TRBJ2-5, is KAGVTQTPRYLIKTRGQQVTLSCSPISGHRSVSWYQQTPGQGLQFLFEYFSETQRNKGNFPGRFSGRQFSNSRSEMNVSTLELGDSALYLCASKAAAKQQETQYFGPGTRLLVL.

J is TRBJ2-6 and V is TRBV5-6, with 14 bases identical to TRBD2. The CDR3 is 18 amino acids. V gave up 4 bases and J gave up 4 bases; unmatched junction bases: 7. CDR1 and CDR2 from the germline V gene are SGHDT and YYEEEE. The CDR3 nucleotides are TGTGCCAGCAGCCCCGAGGGACTAGCGGGAGCCGGGGCCAACGTCCTGACTTTC. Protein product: CASSPEGLAGAGANVLTF.

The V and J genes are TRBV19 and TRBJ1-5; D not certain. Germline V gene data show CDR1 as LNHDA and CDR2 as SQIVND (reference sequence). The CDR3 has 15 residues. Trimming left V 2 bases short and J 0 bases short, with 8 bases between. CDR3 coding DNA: TGTGCCAGTAGTATACAGGTCTATAGCAATCAGCCCCAGCATTTT. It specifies CASSIQVYSNQPQHF. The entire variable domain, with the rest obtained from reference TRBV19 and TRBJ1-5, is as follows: DGGITQSPKYLFRKEGQNVTLSCEQNLNHDAMYWYRQDPGQGLRLIYYSQIVNDFQKGDIAEGYSVSREKKESFPLTVTSAQKNPTAFYLCASSIQVYSNQPQHFGDGTRLSIL.

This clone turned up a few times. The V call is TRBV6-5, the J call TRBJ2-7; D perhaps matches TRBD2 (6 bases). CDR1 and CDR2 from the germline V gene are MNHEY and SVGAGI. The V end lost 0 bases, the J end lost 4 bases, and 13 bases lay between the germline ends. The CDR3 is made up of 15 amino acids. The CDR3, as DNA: TGTGCCAGCAGTTACTCTCCAATGGGGGGATACGAGCAGTACTTC. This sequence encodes CASSYSPMGGYEQYF.

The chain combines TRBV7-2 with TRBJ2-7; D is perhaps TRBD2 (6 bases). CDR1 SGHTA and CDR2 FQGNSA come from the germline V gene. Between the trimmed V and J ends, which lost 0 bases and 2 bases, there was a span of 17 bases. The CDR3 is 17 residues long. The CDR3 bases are TGTGCCAGCAGCTTAGCGCTTGGTGCGGGGACCCCCTACGAGCAGTACTTC. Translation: CASSLALGAGTPYEQYF.

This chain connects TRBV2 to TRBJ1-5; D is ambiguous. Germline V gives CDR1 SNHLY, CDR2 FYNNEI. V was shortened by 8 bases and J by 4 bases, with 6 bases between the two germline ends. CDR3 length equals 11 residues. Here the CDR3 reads CASGWNQPQHF. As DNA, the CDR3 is TGTGCCAGCGGCTGGAATCAGCCCCAGCATTTT.

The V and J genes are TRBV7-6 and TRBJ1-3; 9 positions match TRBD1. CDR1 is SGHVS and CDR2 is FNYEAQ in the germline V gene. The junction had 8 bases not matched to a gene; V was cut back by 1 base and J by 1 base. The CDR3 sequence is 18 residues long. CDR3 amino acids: CASSLGAGQGGSGNTIYF. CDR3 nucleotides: TGTGCCAGCAGCTTAGGAGCGGGACAGGGAGGATCTGGAAACACCATATATTTT.

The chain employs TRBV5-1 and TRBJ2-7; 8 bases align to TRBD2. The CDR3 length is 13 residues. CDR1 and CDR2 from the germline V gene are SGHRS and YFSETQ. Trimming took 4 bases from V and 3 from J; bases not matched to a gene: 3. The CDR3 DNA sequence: TGCGCCAGCAGCGTCCGGGGGGGCTACGAGCAGTACTTC. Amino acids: CASSVRGGYEQYF. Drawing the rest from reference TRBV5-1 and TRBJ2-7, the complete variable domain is KAGVTQTPRYLIKTRGQQVTLSCSPISGHRSVSWYQQTPGQGLQFLFEYFSETQRNKGNFPGRFSGRQFSNSRSEMNVSTLELGDSALYLCASSVRGGYEQYFGPGTRLTVT.